This T cell receptor (beta chain) was captured by sequencing in a study of T cell changes during pregnancy in multiple sclerosis. This clone was seen a single time. Method: immunoSEQ multiplex PCR; TCRdb's copy keeps in-frame clones and lacks some. The sample comprises roughly 73,000 clones, around nine tenths of which are singletons, and 2% to 2.5% rests with the top ten. This clonotype was obtained from a female donor in good health, enrolled as a control in a pregnancy study. The material sequenced was peripheral blood, taken in the second trimester of pregnancy.

The CDR3 DNA reads TGCGCCAGCAGCCAGGGACAGGGTATCCCTCGCTCCTACAATGAGCAGTTCTTC. Translation: CASSQGQGIPRSYNEQFF. The rearrangement uses TRBV4-3 and TRBJ2-1; 9 nucleotides line up with TRBD1. The CDR3 covers 18 residues. Germline V gene sequence: CDR1 LGHNA, CDR2 YSLEER. V gave up 3 bases and J gave up 0 bases; unmatched junction bases: 9.